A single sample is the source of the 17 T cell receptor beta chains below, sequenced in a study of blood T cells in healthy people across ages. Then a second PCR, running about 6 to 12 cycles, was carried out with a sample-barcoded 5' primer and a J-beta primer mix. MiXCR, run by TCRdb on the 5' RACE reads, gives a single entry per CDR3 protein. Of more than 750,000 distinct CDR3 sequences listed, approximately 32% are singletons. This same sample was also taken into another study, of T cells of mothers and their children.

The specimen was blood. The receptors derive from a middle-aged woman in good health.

In DNA form, the CDR3 reads TGTGCCAGCAGCTTCGGGAAAGGATACGAGCAGTACTTC. This gives the protein CASSFGKGYEQYF. The chain is built from TRBV7-2 and TRBJ2-7, with D possibly TRBD2 on 5 matching bases. The germline V gene has CDR1 SGHTA and CDR2 FQGNSA. V gave up 3 bases and J gave up 4 bases, with 10 bases separating them. The CDR3 loop spans 13 amino acids. The variable domain in full, with the rest retrieved from reference TRBV7-2 and TRBJ2-7, is GAGVSQSPSNKVTEKGKDVELRCDPISGHTALYWYRQSLGQGLEFLIYFQGNSAPDKSGLPSDRFSAERTGGSVSTLTIQRTQQEDSAVYLCASSFGKGYEQYFGPGTRLTVT.

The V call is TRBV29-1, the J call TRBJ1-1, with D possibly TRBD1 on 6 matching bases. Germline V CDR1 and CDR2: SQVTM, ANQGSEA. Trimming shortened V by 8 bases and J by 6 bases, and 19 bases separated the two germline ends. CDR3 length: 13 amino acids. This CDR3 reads CSFPLRGAAEAFF. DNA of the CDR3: TGCAGCTTCCCGCTTAGGGGGGCGGCTGAAGCTTTCTTT.

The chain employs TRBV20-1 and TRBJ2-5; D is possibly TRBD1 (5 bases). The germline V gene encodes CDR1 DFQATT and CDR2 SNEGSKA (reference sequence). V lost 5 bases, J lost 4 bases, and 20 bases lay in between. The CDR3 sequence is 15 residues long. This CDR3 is CSAEWGWGVGETQYF. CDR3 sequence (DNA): TGCAGTGCTGAATGGGGTTGGGGCGTGGGAGAGACCCAGTACTTC.

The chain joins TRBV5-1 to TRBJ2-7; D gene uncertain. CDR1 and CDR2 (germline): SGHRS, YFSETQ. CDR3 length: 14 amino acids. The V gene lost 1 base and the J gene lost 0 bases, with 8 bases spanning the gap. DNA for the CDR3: TGCGCCAGCAGCTTGACCTGGAGCTCCTACGAGCAGTACTTC. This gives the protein CASSLTWSSYEQYF.

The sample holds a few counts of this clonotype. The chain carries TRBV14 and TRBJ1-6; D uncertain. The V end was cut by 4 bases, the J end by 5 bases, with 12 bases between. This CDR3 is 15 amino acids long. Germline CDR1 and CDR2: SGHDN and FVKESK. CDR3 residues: CASSPSLGNNSPLHF. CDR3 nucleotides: TGTGCCAGCAGCCCCAGCCTAGGAAATAATTCACCCCTCCACTTT.

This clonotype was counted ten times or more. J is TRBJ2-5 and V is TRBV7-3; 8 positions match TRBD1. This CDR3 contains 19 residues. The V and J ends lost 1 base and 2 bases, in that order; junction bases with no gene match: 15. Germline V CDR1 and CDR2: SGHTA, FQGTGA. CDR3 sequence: CASSLRAGTGLTQQETQYF. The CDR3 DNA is TGTGCCAGCAGCTTAAGGGCGGGGACAGGTTTGACCCAACAAGAGACCCAGTACTTC.

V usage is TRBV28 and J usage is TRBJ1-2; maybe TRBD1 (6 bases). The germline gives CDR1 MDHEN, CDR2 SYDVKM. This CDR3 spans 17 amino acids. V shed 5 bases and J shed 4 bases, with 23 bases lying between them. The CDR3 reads CASSGSGTSLELYGYTF. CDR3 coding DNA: TGTGCCAGCAGTGGTTCCGGGACAAGTCTGGAACTCTATGGCTACACCTTC.

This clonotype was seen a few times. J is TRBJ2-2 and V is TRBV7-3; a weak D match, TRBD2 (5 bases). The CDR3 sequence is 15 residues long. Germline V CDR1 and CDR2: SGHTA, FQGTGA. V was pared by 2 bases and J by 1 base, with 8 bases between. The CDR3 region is CASSLGRGNTGELFF. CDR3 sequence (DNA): TGTGCCAGCAGCTTAGGCCGGGGGAACACCGGGGAGCTGTTTTTT.

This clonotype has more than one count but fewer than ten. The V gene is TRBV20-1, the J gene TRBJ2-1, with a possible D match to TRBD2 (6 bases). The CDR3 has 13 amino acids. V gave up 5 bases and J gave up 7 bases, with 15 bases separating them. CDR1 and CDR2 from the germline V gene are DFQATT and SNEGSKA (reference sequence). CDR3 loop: CSAALRDSNEQFF. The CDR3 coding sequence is TGCAGTGCTGCCCTCCGGGACTCAAATGAGCAGTTCTTC.

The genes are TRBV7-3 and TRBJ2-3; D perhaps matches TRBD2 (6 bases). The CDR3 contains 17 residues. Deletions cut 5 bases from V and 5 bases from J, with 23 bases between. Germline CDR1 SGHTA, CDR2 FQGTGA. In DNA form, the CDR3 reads TGTGCCAGCAGCACATTGCAGGCCGGGACTTCCCTAGATACGCAGTATTTT. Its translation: CASSTLQAGTSLDTQYF.

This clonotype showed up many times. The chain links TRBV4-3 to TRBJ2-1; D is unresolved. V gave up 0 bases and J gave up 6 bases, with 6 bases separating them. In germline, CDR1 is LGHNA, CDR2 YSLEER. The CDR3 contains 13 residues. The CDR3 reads CASSQEGSNEQFF. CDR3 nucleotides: TGCGCCAGCAGCCAAGAAGGCAGCAATGAGCAGTTCTTC.

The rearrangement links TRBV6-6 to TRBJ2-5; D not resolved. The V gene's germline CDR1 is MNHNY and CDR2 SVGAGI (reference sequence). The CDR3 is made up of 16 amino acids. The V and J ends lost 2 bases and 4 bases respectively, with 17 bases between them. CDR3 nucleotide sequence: TGTGCCAGCAGTTACCCCGTAGTGGGTAGCCTAGAGACCCAGTACTTC. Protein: CASSYPVVGSLETQYF.

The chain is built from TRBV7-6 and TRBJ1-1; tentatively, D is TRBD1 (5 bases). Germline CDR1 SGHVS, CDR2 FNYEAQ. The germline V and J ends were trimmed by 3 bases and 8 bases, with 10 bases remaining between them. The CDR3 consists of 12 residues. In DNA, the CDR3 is TGTGCCAGCAGCTTCCTAGACAGAGAAGCTTTCTTT. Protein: CASSFLDREAFF.

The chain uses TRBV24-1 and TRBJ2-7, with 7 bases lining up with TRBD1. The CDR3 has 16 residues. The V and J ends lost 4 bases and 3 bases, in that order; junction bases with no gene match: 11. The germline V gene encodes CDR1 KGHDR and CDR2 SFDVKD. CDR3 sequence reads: CATSEPQDRKGYEQYF. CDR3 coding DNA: TGTGCCACCAGTGAACCTCAGGACAGGAAAGGCTACGAGCAGTACTTC.

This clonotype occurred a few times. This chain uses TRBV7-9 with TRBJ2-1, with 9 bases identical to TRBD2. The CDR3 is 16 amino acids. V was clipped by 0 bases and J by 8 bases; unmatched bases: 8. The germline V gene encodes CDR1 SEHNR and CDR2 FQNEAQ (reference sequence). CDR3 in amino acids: CASSLAGLAGRYEQFF. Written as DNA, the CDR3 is TGTGCCAGCAGCTTAGCAGGGCTAGCGGGAAGATATGAGCAGTTCTTC.

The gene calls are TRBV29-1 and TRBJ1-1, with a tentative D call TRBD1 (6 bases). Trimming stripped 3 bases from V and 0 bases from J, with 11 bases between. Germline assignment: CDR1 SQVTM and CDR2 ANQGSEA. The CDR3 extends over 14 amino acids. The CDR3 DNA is TGCAGCGTTGAGCGGCAGGGGATGAACACTGAAGCTTTCTTT. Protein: CSVERQGMNTEAFF. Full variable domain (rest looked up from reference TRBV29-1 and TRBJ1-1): SAVISQKPSRDICQRGTSLTIQCQVDSQVTMMFWYRQQPGQSLTLIATANQGSEATYESGFVIDKFPISRPNLTFSTLTVSNMSPEDSSIYLCSVERQGMNTEAFFGQGTRLTVV.

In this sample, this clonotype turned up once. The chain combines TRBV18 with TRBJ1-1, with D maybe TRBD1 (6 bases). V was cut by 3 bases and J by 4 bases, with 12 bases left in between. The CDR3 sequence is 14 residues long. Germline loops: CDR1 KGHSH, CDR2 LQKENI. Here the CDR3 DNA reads TGTGCCAGCTCACCGCAACAGGGCACCACTGAAGCTTTCTTT. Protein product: CASSPQQGTTEAFF.